The subject of this entry is one T cell receptor beta chain. The antigen remains unidentified. Libraries were prepared by immunoSEQ multiplex PCR; TCRdb keeps only in-frame clonotypes and omits some of them. The sample yields about 54,000 clones, roughly nine tenths seen once. The data stem from a study of graft-versus-host responses after intestinal transplantation. Background on the study: Recipients underwent multivisceral, liver-intestinal, or isolated intestinal transplants. The whole recipient group had anti-thymocyte globulin induction followed by tacrolimus and steroids for 2 to 3 years.

The CDR3 loop spans 12 amino acids. The V gene's germline CDR1 is MNHNS and CDR2 SASEGT. General study points: Recipient marrow held GvH clones, some first seen in ileum or blood.

The chain links TRBV6-1 to TRBJ2-5; TRBD1 matches at 7 bases. TRBJ2-7 matches the DNA end more closely, so the J call is doubtful. The starting material was PBMCs, obtained approximately 660 days after intestinal transplant. The sequence derives from a human patient who received an intestinal transplant, so some T cells may come from the graft donor. CDR3 sequence reads: CASVAGGYEQYF. CDR3 DNA sequence: TGTGCCAGCGTAGCAGGGGGTTACGAGCAGTACTTC.